These 17 T cell receptor beta chains originate from one sample sequenced in a study of blood T cell repertoires in COVID-19. Using immunoSEQ multiplex PCR, the repertoire was profiled, and TCRdb retains in-frame clones only, with some absent. Seen here are 60,000 to 65,000 clones, 84% observed once, and the top ten hold more than 15%. Sequences were obtained from peripheral blood. Receptors originate from a man in his 60s with COVID-19, enrolled during active disease.

V and J are TRBV7-7 and TRBJ2-5; possibly TRBD1 for D (5 bases). The V gene lost 1 base and the J gene lost 8 bases, with 23 bases spanning the gap. The CDR3 contains 17 residues. Germline V gene data show CDR1 as SSHAT and CDR2 as FNYEAQ (reference sequence). CDR3: CASSLEKGRLSKSTQYF. CDR3 in DNA: TGTGCCAGCAGCTTAGAAAAGGGGCGGTTGTCCAAGTCCACCCAGTACTTC. The variable domain in full, with the rest retrieved from reference TRBV7-7 and TRBJ2-5, is GAGVSQSPRYKVTKRGQDVTLRCDPISSHATLYWYQQALGQGPEFLTYFNYEAQPDKSGLPSDRFSAERPEGSISTLTIQRTEQRDSAMYRCASSLEKGRLSKSTQYFGPGTRLLVL.

This clone appeared a single time. The chain combines TRBV28 with TRBJ2-3; a weak D match, TRBD2 (7 bases). The CDR3 runs 15 residues. CDR1 and CDR2 (germline): MDHEN, SYDVKM. V lost 7 bases and J 4 bases, leaving 18 bases between the germline ends. The CDR3 DNA follows: TGTGCCAGCATCACTAGCGAGGGGGAATCAGATACGCAGTATTTT. The encoded protein is CASITSEGESDTQYF.

This chain joins TRBV5-1 and TRBJ2-5; TRBD2 might be the D (6 bases). The germline CDR1 and CDR2 sequences are SGHRS and YFSETQ. V gave up 6 bases and J gave up 3 bases, with 21 bases separating them. The CDR3 length is 16 residues. The CDR3 spells CASTQYGGRMEETQYF. DNA for the CDR3: TGCGCCAGCACGCAATATGGGGGGAGAATGGAAGAGACCCAGTACTTC.

This clone came up once. The rearrangement joins TRBV2 to TRBJ1-1; 9 bases fit TRBD1. The CDR3 contains 15 residues. Trimming removed 1 base from V and 4 bases from J; junction bases left unmatched: 4. Germline-derived CDR1 and CDR2 are SNHLY and FYNNEI. CDR3 bases: TGTGCCAGCAGTGAAGGACAGGGGGTTGTCACTGAAGCTTTCTTT. This translates into CASSEGQGVVTEAFF. Filled out from reference TRBV2 and TRBJ1-1, the complete variable domain reads EPEVTQTPSHQVTQMGQEVILRCVPISNHLYFYWYRQILGQKVEFLVSFYNNEISEKSEIFDDQFSVERPDGSNFTLKIRSTKLEDSAMYFCASSEGQGVVTEAFFGQGTRLTVV.

This clone was seen only a few times. The chain uses TRBV9 and TRBJ1-4; the D is unclear. This CDR3 contains 13 residues. CDR1 and CDR2 from the germline V gene are SGDLS and YYNGEE. V lost 2 bases, J lost 5 bases, and 7 bases lay in between. As DNA, the CDR3 is TGTGCCAGCAGCGTCAACAGCAATGAAAAACTGTTTTTT. It specifies CASSVNSNEKLFF. Full variable domain (remainder filled in from reference TRBV9 and TRBJ1-4): DSGVTQTPKHLITATGQRVTLRCSPRSGDLSVYWYQQSLDQGLQFLIQYYNGEERAKGNILERFSAQQFPDLHSELNLSSLELGDSALYFCASSVNSNEKLFFGSGTQLSVL.

The chain uses TRBV27 and TRBJ2-7; 7 bases align to TRBD2. Germline loops: CDR1 MNHEY, CDR2 SMNVEV (reference sequence). With V trimmed by 4 bases and J by 6 bases, 15 bases remained unmatched. The CDR3 loop spans 16 amino acids. CDR3 amino acids: CASSSGLAAPRSEQYF. The CDR3 DNA is TGTGCCAGCAGTTCCGGGCTAGCGGCTCCCCGGAGCGAGCAGTACTTC.

The genes are TRBV28 and TRBJ2-6; D call uncertain. V was cut by 8 bases and J by 0 bases, with 14 bases left in between. The V gene's germline CDR1 is MDHEN and CDR2 SYDVKM. The CDR3 covers 16 residues. The CDR3 region has the DNA TGTGCCAGCCAAACAGCATCAACCTCTGGGGCCAACGTCCTGACTTTC. This translates into CASQTASTSGANVLTF. Full variable domain (remainder filled in from reference TRBV28 and TRBJ2-6): DVKVTQSSRYLVKRTGEKVFLECVQDMDHENMFWYRQDPGLGLRLIYFSYDVKMKEKGDIPEGYSVSREKKERFSLILESASTNQTSMYLCASQTASTSGANVLTFGAGSRLTVL.

This chain joins TRBV9 and TRBJ1-2; D remains ambiguous. The V gene's germline CDR1 is SGDLS and CDR2 YYNGEE. V was trimmed by 3 bases and J by 4 bases, leaving 13 bases between them. The CDR3 has 14 residues. The CDR3 nucleotides are TGTGCCAGCAGCGAGTCACTGTCGGGCTATGGCTACACCTTC. Its translation: CASSESLSGYGYTF.

The chain uses TRBV19 and TRBJ1-5; TRBD1 aligns across 9 bases. The CDR3 is 18 amino acids. Losses at the gene ends were 5 bases for V and 2 bases for J; bases not matched to a gene: 13. Germline CDR1 reads LNHDA; CDR2 reads SQIVND (reference sequence). The CDR3 DNA is TGTGCCAGTAGTCTACGGACAGGGGAGACGTTGGGCAATCAGCCCCAGCATTTT. Its protein product is CASSLRTGETLGNQPQHF.

The chain recombines TRBV5-1 with TRBJ2-2; 9 nucleotides match TRBD1. V lost 7 bases to trimming and J lost 7 bases; unmatched junction nucleotides: 8. This CDR3 comprises 14 residues. Germline-derived CDR1 and CDR2 are SGHRS and YFSETQ. This CDR3 reads CASSGQGGIGELFF. In DNA form, the CDR3 reads TGCGCCAGCTCGGGACAGGGAGGGATCGGGGAGCTGTTTTTT.

This clone came up once. The V call is TRBV18, the J call TRBJ1-1; D may be TRBD1 (6 bases). The CDR3 covers 15 residues. Germline lookup yields CDR1 KGHSH and CDR2 LQKENI. V was pared by 1 base and J by 5 bases, with 14 bases between. The CDR3 sequence: CASSPLAGEGTEAFF. The CDR3 nucleotides read TGTGCCAGCTCACCACTGGCAGGGGAGGGAACTGAAGCTTTCTTT.

The CDR3 here is CASSSPDRAHEQYF. CDR3 DNA: TGTGCCAGCAGCTCACCTGACAGGGCCCACGAGCAGTACTTC. The chain joins TRBV6-5 to TRBJ2-7; TRBD1 agrees at 7 bases. CDR1 is MNHEY, CDR2 SVGAGI, per germline. The ends lost 6 bases at V and 5 bases at J; junction bases unmatched: 10. The CDR3 runs 14 residues.

By share of the sample, this clone is medium-sized (0.01 to 0.1%). The rearrangement uses TRBV2 and TRBJ1-1, with 8 bases that match TRBD1. The CDR3 extends over 13 amino acids. Germline-derived CDR1 and CDR2 are SNHLY and FYNNEI. V was pared by 3 bases and J by 9 bases, with 6 bases of the junction left unmatched. The CDR3 nucleotides read TGTGCCAGCAGTGAGCGACAGGGGACGAAAGCTTTCTTT. It translates to CASSERQGTKAFF.

The rearrangement joins TRBV5-1 to TRBJ1-2; TRBD1 matches at 7 bases. Germline V gene data show CDR1 as SGHRS and CDR2 as YFSETQ. CDR3 size: 15 residues. Germline trimming cut 0 bases from V and 10 bases from J; bases unmatched to any gene: 12. The CDR3 nucleotides are TGCGCCAGCAGCTTGGTACAGGGGCATGGGGTTGACTACACCTTC. The encoded protein is CASSLVQGHGVDYTF.

This sequence joins TRBV5-1 and TRBJ2-5; possible D gene TRBD2, 6 bases. The V end was cut by 0 bases, the J end by 1 base, with 10 bases between. The germline gives CDR1 SGHRS, CDR2 YFSETQ. The CDR3 spans 15 residues. The CDR3 here is CASSLAWGVQETQYF. The CDR3 DNA reads TGCGCCAGCAGCTTGGCTTGGGGGGTCCAAGAGACCCAGTACTTC.

V is TRBV24-1 and J is TRBJ1-2; D not resolved. V was cut by 11 bases and J by 9 bases, with 15 bases left in between. The germline V gene has CDR1 KGHDR and CDR2 SFDVKD. This CDR3 spans 11 amino acids. The CDR3: CASSGGGSYTF. The CDR3 nucleotides are TGTGCCAGCTCGGGAGGAGGTAGCTACACCTTC.

CDR3 protein: CASSARLALEVNEQFF. CDR3 coding DNA: TGCGCCAGCAGTGCTAGGTTAGCGCTGGAGGTGAATGAGCAGTTCTTC. V usage is TRBV10-2 and J usage is TRBJ2-1; TRBD2 might be the D (5 bases). There are 16 residues in the CDR3. The germline V and J ends were trimmed by 4 bases and 7 bases, with 20 bases remaining between them. The V gene's germline CDR1 is WSHSY and CDR2 SAAADI.